This record looks at one T cell receptor beta chain sequence and its context. This record comes from a study of shared clonotypes between healthy human individuals. Assay used: immunoSEQ multiplex PCR; TCRdb lists only in-frame clones, some missing. The profile shows about 520,000 clones, 81% of them singletons. This clonotype was sampled from a woman between 40 and 55 years old in good health. Some clones in this sample may be carry-over from other donors' samples. The sequencing sample was made of PBMCs.

The DNA for the CDR3 is TGCGCCAGCAGCGTGGGGGACACACAACCTTACGAGCAGTACTTC. Its translation is CASSVGDTQPYEQYF. This chain joins TRBV5-1 and TRBJ2-7; TRBD1 is a possible D gene (6 bases). Germline V gene data show CDR1 as SGHRS and CDR2 as YFSETQ. Trimming pared 4 bases from V and 4 bases from J, leaving 18 bases between. CDR3 length: 15 residues.